The 24 T cell receptor beta chains listed next were all sequenced from one sample in a study of blood T cells in healthy people across ages. Together with a sample-barcoded 5' primer, a J-beta primer mix was included in a second PCR lasting roughly 6 to 12 cycles. TCRdb redid the calling of the 5' RACE reads with MiXCR, one entry per CDR3 protein. The repertoire includes roughly 2 million distinct CDR3 sequences, 49% of them detected once, and less than 2.5% sits in the top ten. Material: blood. The receptors come from a middle-aged woman in good health.

J is TRBJ2-3 and V is TRBV10-1; D not certain. The CDR3 runs 12 residues. CDR1 and CDR2 (germline): WNHNN, SYGVQD (reference sequence). Trimming cost V 0 bases and J 11 bases, with 9 bases left between them. The chain's CDR3 is CASSESLVGQYF. Here the CDR3 DNA reads TGCGCCAGCAGTGAGTCCCTAGTTGGGCAGTATTTT.

This clonotype turned up a few times. The chain recombines TRBV15 with TRBJ2-3, with TRBD1 identical over 7 bases. The V segment lost 0 bases and the J segment 6 bases; nucleotides outside the gene matches: 6. CDR1 LNHNV and CDR2 YYDKDF come from the germline V gene (reference sequence). The CDR3 spans 15 residues. The CDR3 spells CATSRETGFGDTQYF. In nucleotides, the CDR3 is TGTGCCACCAGCAGAGAGACAGGGTTTGGGGATACGCAGTATTTT.

CDR3 in DNA: TGTGCCAGCAGCTCAGGGATGTACAATGAGCAGTTCTTC. Residues: CASSSGMYNEQFF. The chain uses TRBV7-2 and TRBJ2-1, with D possibly being TRBD1 (5 bases). The CDR3 consists of 13 residues. The ends were cut back, 4 bases at V and 4 bases at J, with 8 bases in the middle. Germline lookup yields CDR1 SGHTA and CDR2 FQGNSA. Using reference TRBV7-2 and TRBJ2-1 for the parts outside the CDR3, the full variable domain is GAGVSQSPSNKVTEKGKDVELRCDPISGHTALYWYRQSLGQGLEFLIYFQGNSAPDKSGLPSDRFSAERTGGSVSTLTIQRTQQEDSAVYLCASSSGMYNEQFFGPGTRLTVL.

The chain couples TRBV20-1 to TRBJ2-1, with 7 bases that match TRBD1. Per the germline V gene, CDR1 is DFQATT and CDR2 is SNEGSKA (reference sequence). With V trimmed by 6 bases and J by 13 bases, 15 bases remained unmatched. The CDR3 runs to 13 residues. CDR3 nucleotide sequence: TGCAGTGCCCGCGGACAGGCCTACAGAAGACAGTTCTTC. This gives the protein CSARGQAYRRQFF.

The rearrangement links TRBV29-1 to TRBJ2-7; unclear D gene. The V gene's germline CDR1 is SQVTM and CDR2 ANQGSEA. CDR3 length: 16 residues. Deletions cut 0 bases from V and 7 bases from J, with 22 bases between. The CDR3 sequence: CSVEDLAFLDINEQYF. In DNA form, the CDR3 reads TGCAGCGTTGAAGATCTGGCATTTCTTGATATCAATGAGCAGTACTTC.

The chain has TRBV14 and TRBJ2-3; the D is unclear. The CDR3 extends over 15 amino acids. V was trimmed by 0 bases and J by 8 bases, leaving 15 bases between them. CDR1 and CDR2 (germline): SGHDN, FVKESK. CDR3 protein: CASSQDRASTSTQYF. CDR3 DNA: TGTGCCAGCAGCCAAGATCGGGCTAGTACCAGTACGCAGTATTTT.

This clonotype has just one count. The chain employs TRBV7-6 and TRBJ2-5, with TRBD1 matching 8 bases. After removal of 5 bases from V and 4 bases from J, the junction contained 15 bases not matched to a gene. The CDR3 runs to 17 residues. The germline gives CDR1 SGHVS, CDR2 FNYEAQ. CDR3 amino acids: CASSPYAQGARGETQYF. The CDR3, as DNA: TGTGCCAGCAGCCCATACGCGCAGGGGGCTCGGGGAGAGACCCAGTACTTC.

V gene TRBV25-1 combines with J gene TRBJ2-5; D possibly uses TRBD1 or TRBD2 (5 bases each). This CDR3 comprises 12 residues. The V end was cut by 4 bases, the J end by 11 bases, with 14 bases between. Germline lookup yields CDR1 MGHDK and CDR2 SYGVNS. The CDR3 coding sequence is TGTGCCAGCAGTGGGGTTCGAGGGGAGCAGTACTTC. Amino acids: CASSGVRGEQYF.

The gene calls are TRBV28 and TRBJ2-7; the D gene is possibly TRBD1 (6 bases). CDR1 and CDR2 from the germline V gene are MDHEN and SYDVKM. The CDR3 runs 17 residues. Trimming left V 3 bases short and J 4 bases short, with 22 bases between. CDR3 DNA sequence: TGTGCCAGCAGTTTCTCTAGGACAGCCCCACCGGGTTACGAGCAGTACTTC. The encoded protein is CASSFSRTAPPGYEQYF.

Turning to this clonotype: Compared with germline, one end of the junction differs, possibly owing to a read error. This chain uses TRBV2 with TRBJ2-3; 7 positions match TRBD1. Per germline, CDR1 SNHLY and CDR2 FYNNEI. The CDR3 has 13 amino acids. This CDR3 reads CASGTVRHRYAVF. Written as DNA, the CDR3 is TGTGCCAGCGGGACAGTTCGTCACAGATACGCAGTATTT.

This clonotype has a single count. The chain is built from TRBV20-1 and TRBJ2-3; D possibly corresponds to TRBD2 (5 bases). There are 12 residues in the CDR3. V was trimmed by 0 bases and J by 8 bases, leaving 9 bases between them. Germline assignment: CDR1 DFQATT and CDR2 SNEGSKA (reference sequence). The CDR3 spells CSAREFAGTQYF. CDR3 sequence (DNA): TGCAGTGCTAGAGAATTTGCGGGTACGCAGTATTTT.

The V gene is TRBV6-1, the J gene TRBJ2-3; the match to TRBD2 covers 10 bases. The CDR3 is 16 residues long. The V gene's germline CDR1 is MNHNS and CDR2 SASEGT. V lost 3 bases, J lost 8 bases, and 11 bases stayed unmatched. Here the CDR3 DNA reads TGTGCCAGCAGTGATCATGGAGCGGGGGGGTTGGTTACGCAGTATTTT. It translates to CASSDHGAGGLVTQYF.

This rearrangement joins TRBV5-1 to TRBJ2-1, with TRBD1 matching 10 bases. Germline-derived CDR1 and CDR2 are SGHRS and YFSETQ. The CDR3 sequence is 17 residues long. V shed 1 base and J 5 bases; nucleotides not matched to a gene: 9. CDR3 amino acids: CASSLYLTGGGNNEQFF. The DNA of the CDR3 is TGCGCCAGCAGCTTGTACCTGACAGGGGGCGGGAACAATGAGCAGTTCTTC.

V and J are TRBV20-1 and TRBJ2-6; TRBD2 is a possible D gene (6 bases). This CDR3 has 19 residues. Germline values: CDR1 DFQATT, CDR2 SNEGSKA (reference sequence). The V end was cut by 0 bases, the J end by 0 bases, with 18 bases between. CDR3 region: CSAREGGRRFISGANVLTF. The CDR3 region has the DNA TGCAGTGCTAGAGAGGGGGGACGGCGATTTATCTCTGGGGCCAACGTCCTGACTTTC.

The genes are TRBV7-2 and TRBJ2-2; D ambiguous. Trimming stripped 5 bases from V and 2 bases from J, with 9 bases between. The CDR3 totals 14 residues. Germline CDR1 and CDR2: SGHTA and FQGNSA. The CDR3 loop is CASSPRPNTGELFF. The DNA of the CDR3 is TGTGCCAGCAGCCCCCGACCTAACACCGGGGAGCTGTTTTTT.

The V and J genes are TRBV6-2 or TRBV6-3 and TRBJ1-2, with a possible D match to TRBD1 (5 bases). The CDR3 covers 15 residues. Deletions cut 7 bases from V and 4 bases from J, with 19 bases between. Germline V gives CDR1 MNHEY, CDR2 SVGEGT. As DNA, the CDR3 is TGTGCCAGCATCCCCACGGGACCTTCGCGCTATGGCTACACCTTC. Translation gives CASIPTGPSRYGYTF.

The chain employs TRBV27 and TRBJ2-7; 11 positions agree with TRBD2. This CDR3 region has 16 residues. CDR1 is MNHEY, CDR2 SMNVEV, per germline (reference sequence). V was pared by 6 bases and J by 2 bases, with 9 bases of the junction left unmatched. The CDR3 DNA reads TGTGCCAGCAGCCCTCCCAAACTAGCGGGGGCCTACGAGCAGTACTTC. Its protein is CASSPPKLAGAYEQYF.

The chain uses TRBV12-3 or TRBV12-4 and TRBJ2-7, with TRBD1 as a possible D gene (6 bases). The tail of the sequence fits TRBJ2-5 better, so the J call may be wrong. CDR3 length: 14 residues. The CDR3 spells CASRLGVGAGTQYF. The CDR3 coding sequence is TGTGCCAGCAGACTCGGGGTGGGGGCAGGGACCCAGTACTTC.

The V gene is TRBV6-5, the J gene TRBJ2-7, with 9 bases lining up with TRBD1. V gave up 2 bases and J gave up 5 bases; unmatched junction bases: 7. Germline-derived CDR1 and CDR2 are MNHEY and SVGAGI. This CDR3 spans 15 amino acids. CDR3 residues: CASSYVGQGIHEQYF. The CDR3 DNA reads as TGTGCCAGCAGTTACGTAGGACAGGGGATCCACGAGCAGTACTTC.

The chain's CDR3 is CASRRRGLVAADTQYF. The CDR3 nucleotides read TGTGCCAGCAGACGACGAGGACTAGTAGCTGCAGATACGCAGTATTTT. The chain recombines TRBV3-1 with TRBJ2-3; 7 bases fit TRBD2. The CDR3 totals 16 residues. With 6 bases clipped from V and 4 bases from J, the junction kept 13 bases outside the gene matches. Germline CDR1 reads LGHDT; CDR2 reads YNNKEL (reference sequence).

This clonotype occurred a few times. V and J are TRBV27 and TRBJ1-2, with a tentative D call TRBD1 (6 bases). The V and J ends lost 2 bases and 4 bases respectively, with 17 bases between them. The CDR3 length is 16 residues. Germline V gives CDR1 MNHEY, CDR2 SMNVEV (reference sequence). The CDR3 nucleotides read TGTGCCAGCAGTTTAGAGTGGGGGGCCCCGGGCTATGGCTACACCTTC. This sequence encodes CASSLEWGAPGYGYTF.

The chain recombines TRBV20-1 with TRBJ1-5; no firm D call. The CDR3 runs 17 residues. Trimming pared 0 bases from V and 1 base from J, leaving 16 bases between. Germline V lookup: CDR1 DFQATT, CDR2 SNEGSKA (reference sequence). The CDR3 here is CSARDVTATPSNQPQHF. CDR3 DNA sequence: TGCAGTGCTAGAGATGTGACCGCAACCCCCAGCAATCAGCCCCAGCATTTT.

The rearrangement uses TRBV7-2 and TRBJ1-1; the D gene is possibly TRBD1 (5 bases). Germline V gene sequence: CDR1 SGHTA, CDR2 FQGNSA. V was shortened by 5 bases and J by 11 bases, with 18 bases between the two germline ends. The length of the CDR3 is 13 residues. This CDR3 is CASSRRPAGEAFF. In nucleotides, the CDR3 is TGTGCCAGCAGCCGCCGACCTGCGGGGGAGGCTTTCTTT.

This clonotype was recorded a few times. The V call is TRBV7-2, the J call TRBJ2-1; D perhaps matches TRBD2 (6 bases). The CDR3 spans 16 residues. Trimming cost V 3 bases and J 1 base, with 13 bases left between them. Germline lookup yields CDR1 SGHTA and CDR2 FQGNSA. The CDR3 region is CASSLLYGGSYNEQFF. CDR3 nucleotides: TGTGCCAGCAGCTTGCTGTACGGGGGTTCCTACAATGAGCAGTTCTTC.